This TCR beta chain was documented in a study of T cells in Graves' hyperthyroidism and ophthalmopathy. General study results and limits: Among clonotypes expanded in thyroid above 0.001, most were also found in blood.

Recently diagnosed hyperthyroidism of less than 2 months' duration affected patients aged 18 to 65. Approximately 10 ml of fresh peripheral blood supplied the PBMCs. The CDR3 regions of TCR beta were amplified from RNA transcripts. First-round RT-PCR of the TCR CDR3 relied on the HTBI primer set. From the multiplex PCR reads, TCRdb called clonotypes with MiXCR, one entry per CDR3 protein. The data show some 690,000 distinct CDR3 sequences, roughly a sixth seen once. This clonotype was counted many times. As yet, its antigen is unknown. The ends lost 4 bases at V and 5 bases at J; junction bases unmatched: 10. The germline V gene encodes CDR1 SGHTA and CDR2 FQGNSA. This CDR3 spans 15 amino acids.

The receptor comes from a man between 45 and 60 years old with Graves' hyperthyroidism. This rearrangement joins TRBV7-2 to TRBJ2-5, with 7 bases lining up with TRBD2. Sequencing input: blood. This CDR3 reads CASSSEPGGWETQYF. DNA for the CDR3: TGTGCCAGCAGCTCAGAACCGGGAGGTTGGGAGACCCAGTACTTC.